A single sample gave rise to the 17 T cell receptor beta chains below, sequenced in a study of blood T cell repertoires in COVID-19 (dated by TCRdb to between 2020 and 2021). The protocol used for the library was the immunoSEQ multiplex PCR assay. The table comes from immuneACCESS by way of TCRdb, which keeps in-frame sequences with V and J called. Part of the clones is missing from these tables; in studies checked, under half for an unresolved V gene and the rest for unknown reasons. For this sample the table gives about 220,000 clones, of which about 87% were detected only once. The top ten clonotypes cover approximately 2.5% of the sample. Input material: PBMCs or T cells enriched from blood (not recorded which). All receptors come from a woman between 40 and 50 years old with acute COVID-19.

The chain links TRBV11-2 to TRBJ1-1, with D tentatively TRBD1 (6 bases). Per the germline V gene, CDR1 is SGHAT and CDR2 is FQNNGV. V lost 3 bases and J lost 5, with 28 bases in between. There are 19 residues in the CDR3. CDR3 protein: CASSFPLGAGEPAVTEAFF. CDR3 DNA sequence: TGTGCCAGCAGCTTCCCTCTAGGGGCAGGGGAGCCGGCGGTTACTGAAGCTTTCTTT.

This chain links TRBV6-5 with TRBJ2-3; the D gene is possibly TRBD2 (5 bases). This CDR3 comprises 14 residues. In germline, CDR1 is MNHEY, CDR2 SVGAGI. V gave up 1 base and J gave up 7 bases, with 12 bases separating them. This CDR3 reads CASSYLLSGNTQYF. CDR3 sequence (DNA): TGTGCCAGCAGTTACTTGCTAAGCGGTAATACGCAGTATTTT.

The genes are TRBV11-2 and TRBJ2-3; 7 nucleotides match TRBD1. J gave up 2 bases and V 5 bases, and 7 bases lay outside the gene matches. The CDR3 totals 15 residues. Germline V gene lookup returns CDR1 SGHAT and CDR2 FQNNGV. The CDR3: CASSGGQVYTDTQYF. The CDR3 coding sequence is TGTGCCAGCAGCGGAGGACAGGTGTACACAGATACGCAGTATTTT. The variable domain in full, completed from reference TRBV11-2 and TRBJ2-3, reads EAGVAQSPRYKIIEKRQSVAFWCNPISGHATLYWYQQILGQGPKLLIQFQNNGVVDDSQLPKDRFSAERLKGVDSTLKIQPAKLEDSAVYLCASSGGQVYTDTQYFGPGTRLTVL.

The CDR3 coding sequence is TGTGCCTGGAGTCCGACCGGGACAGGGGCCTTCAGGGAGCTGTTTTTT. Translation gives CAWSPTGTGAFRELFF. The chain carries TRBV30 and TRBJ2-2, with 10 bases lining up with TRBD1. Per germline, CDR1 GTSNPN and CDR2 SVGIG (reference sequence). The CDR3 has 16 amino acids. Germline trimming cut 2 bases from V and 9 bases from J; bases unmatched to any gene: 12.

The J gene is TRBJ2-3, the V gene TRBV10-3; D gene unclear. This CDR3 contains 16 residues. The V and J ends lost 2 bases and 5 bases respectively, with 17 bases between them. Germline V gene sequence: CDR1 ENHRY, CDR2 SYGVKD. The DNA of the CDR3 is TGTGCCATCAGTGAGCGTGGCTCCCAGCTAGAAGATACGCAGTATTTT. This codes for CAISERGSQLEDTQYF.

The chain has TRBV3-1 (or the pseudogene TRBV3-2) and TRBJ1-2; unclear D gene. The CDR3 runs to 14 residues. With 0 bases removed from V and 8 bases from J, the gap between germline ends came to 13 bases. CDR1 is LGHDT and CDR2 is YNNKEL in the germline V gene (reference sequence). The CDR3 coding sequence is TGTGCCAGCAGCCAAGATATCGCCCCAGGAGGCTACACCTTC. As protein: CASSQDIAPGGYTF.

V is TRBV7-9 and J is TRBJ1-5; D uncertain. Germline V CDR1 and CDR2: SEHNR, FQNEAQ (reference sequence). V gave up 5 bases and J gave up 4 bases, with 9 bases separating them. The CDR3 is 13 amino acids. The CDR3 DNA follows: TGTGCCAGCAGCCCCCTGGAGAATCAGCCCCAGCATTTT. Amino acid sequence: CASSPLENQPQHF. Full variable domain (missing parts from reference TRBV7-9 and TRBJ1-5): DTGVSQNPRHKITKRGQNVTFRCDPISEHNRLYWYRQTLGQGPEFLTYFQNEAQLEKSRLLSDRFSAERPKGSFSTLEIQRTEQGDSAMYLCASSPLENQPQHFGDGTRLSIL.

This clone was picked up a small number of times. This chain uses TRBV4-2 with TRBJ1-5, with D possibly being TRBD1 (5 bases). CDR1 and CDR2 from the germline V gene are LGHNA and YNFKEQ. The CDR3 has 15 amino acids. Trimming left V 4 bases short and J 1 base short, with 11 bases between. The DNA for the CDR3 is TGTGCCAGCAGCCCTGAGACAGAGAGCAATCAGCCCCAGCATTTT. It is translated as CASSPETESNQPQHF.

The rearrangement links TRBV7-2 to TRBJ1-2; 8 nucleotides match TRBD1. V lost 3 bases, J lost 3 bases, and 9 bases stayed unmatched. Germline V gene lookup returns CDR1 SGHTA and CDR2 FQGNSA. CDR3 length: 16 amino acids. This CDR3 reads CASSFGTGAGHYGYTF. DNA of the CDR3: TGTGCCAGCAGCTTTGGGACAGGAGCGGGACACTATGGCTACACCTTC.

The genes are TRBV3-1 (or the pseudogene TRBV3-2) and TRBJ1-1; no clear D gene. Germline-derived CDR1 and CDR2 are LGHDT and YNNKEL (reference sequence). This CDR3 comprises 14 residues. The V end lost 5 bases, the J end lost 4 bases, and 14 bases lay between the germline ends. The chain's CDR3 is CASSEIVPPTEAFF. CDR3 nucleotides: TGTGCCAGCAGCGAGATCGTTCCCCCCACTGAAGCTTTCTTT.

The J gene is TRBJ1-1, the V gene TRBV20-1; 7 nucleotides agree with TRBD1. Germline V gene sequence: CDR1 DFQATT, CDR2 SNEGSKA (reference sequence). The trim removed 6 bases at V and 7 bases at J, leaving 5 bases unmatched. The CDR3 is made up of 11 amino acids. CDR3 loop: CSADDRDEAFF. The CDR3 DNA reads TGCAGTGCCGATGACAGGGATGAAGCTTTCTTT.

This rearrangement joins TRBV10-3 to TRBJ2-2, with TRBD1 matching over 10 bases. There are 15 residues in the CDR3. V was clipped by 10 bases and J by 0 bases; unmatched bases: 5. The germline V gene encodes CDR1 ENHRY and CDR2 SYGVKD. CDR3 sequence: CASKTGGANTGELFF. Here the CDR3 DNA reads TGTGCCAGCAAGACAGGGGGCGCGAACACCGGGGAGCTGTTTTTT.

This rearrangement joins TRBV11-3 to TRBJ1-2, with 8 bases lining up with TRBD1. Trimming removed 5 bases from V and 6 bases from J; junction bases left unmatched: 11. Germline lookup yields CDR1 SGHNT and CDR2 YENEEA. The CDR3 loop spans 15 amino acids. The CDR3 protein is CASSPGTGKGDGYTF. CDR3 in DNA: TGTGCCAGCAGCCCAGGGACAGGCAAGGGGGATGGCTACACCTTC.

This clone was seen once. The CDR3 region has the DNA TGTGCCAGCAGTCGGACAGAGAATCAGCCCCAGCATTTT. Amino acids: CASSRTENQPQHF. The gene calls are TRBV6-5 and TRBJ1-5; maybe TRBD1 (6 bases). Germline assignment: CDR1 MNHEY and CDR2 SVGAGI. V lost 5 bases, J lost 4 bases, and 9 bases lay in between. The CDR3 spans 13 residues.

The CDR3 loop is CASRLAGGANTGELFF. CDR3 coding DNA: TGTGCCAGCAGACTAGCGGGAGGCGCGAACACCGGGGAGCTGTTTTTT. The chain carries TRBV27 and TRBJ2-2; TRBD2 matches at 12 bases. The CDR3 consists of 16 residues. The V gene's germline CDR1 is MNHEY and CDR2 SMNVEV (reference sequence). V was clipped by 6 bases and J by 0 bases; unmatched bases: 2.

The genes are TRBV3-1 (or the pseudogene TRBV3-2) and TRBJ2-7, with no clear D. Germline V gene sequence: CDR1 LGHDT, CDR2 YNNKEL (reference sequence). The CDR3 consists of 14 residues. Trimming shortened V by 2 bases and J by 5 bases, and 13 bases separated the two germline ends. The CDR3: CASSQYRRGHEQYF. The CDR3 coding sequence is TGTGCCAGCAGCCAATATAGGAGAGGCCACGAGCAGTACTTC.

CDR3 amino acids: CASSTRASSIDNEQFF. CDR3 in DNA: TGTGCCAGCAGCACGAGGGCCTCGTCGATTGACAATGAGCAGTTCTTC. The chain employs TRBV7-9 and TRBJ2-1, with a weak D call TRBD2 (5 bases). CDR1 and CDR2 from the germline V gene are SEHNR and FQNEAQ (reference sequence). The CDR3 sequence is 16 residues long. Trimming shortened V by 5 bases and J by 5 bases, and 19 bases separated the two germline ends.